In this sample, the clone carrying this T cell receptor (beta chain) turned up many times. Its cognate antigen is unknown. The CDR3 extends over 14 amino acids. Germline CDR1 reads SGHTA; CDR2 reads FQGNSA. V lost 4 bases, J lost 4 bases, and 13 bases lay in between. This entry is derived from a study of T cell repertoires in cytomegalovirus infection. TCRdb independently ran MiXCR on the reads; one entry per CDR3 protein. The sample has roughly 130,000 distinct CDR3 sequences, 7.5% to 9% seen once; the top ten hold over 9.5%. The study's findings and limits: Public TCR beta family frequency separated CMV-and-HLA carriers, including in an independent cohort. CMV-specific TCR beta clonotypes restricted by HLA-C were the ones dominating the ex vivo response.

The chain couples TRBV7-2 to TRBJ1-2; D is perhaps TRBD1 (5 bases). Source material: PBMCs. This TCR was sampled from a human donor in good health (CMV status not recorded). Some clones in this sample may be carry-over from other donors' samples. The CDR3 nucleotides read TGTGCCAGCAGCTACGGGACGGCGATCTATGGCTACACCTTC. Protein: CASSYGTAIYGYTF.